This T cell receptor beta chain was captured in a study of cytomegalovirus exposure and HLA in healthy donors. Study-wide context: A later analysis reported the same platform for the roughly 120 validation repertoires and the roughly 630 first-cohort repertoires.

Overall study findings and caveats: TCR sequences were mostly rare, though some public TCRs occurred in many donors.

Concerning this clone itself: What it binds is unknown.

The CDR3 runs to 16 residues. The V gene lost 1 base and the J gene lost 0 bases, with 11 bases spanning the gap. Germline CDR1 and CDR2: MNHEY and SMNVEV (reference sequence). Data came from immunoSEQ multiplex PCR; TCRdb stores just in-frame clones and leaves some out. The repertoire holds about 240,000 clones, with about 90% as singletons. Source material: PBMCs. The gene calls are TRBV27 and TRBJ2-3; the D gene is possibly TRBD2 (6 bases). The receptor was isolated from a woman aged 25 to 45 in good health and CMV-seropositive. The chain's CDR3 is CASSLWASVSTDTQYF. The CDR3 DNA sequence: TGTGCCAGCAGTTTATGGGCTAGCGTTAGCACAGATACGCAGTATTTT.